This T cell receptor (beta chain) comes out of a study of T-cell memory formation after mild COVID-19. For the study at large: Largely, TCR clusters stayed within a single donor. Whole-study results and caveats: The study found contracting CD4+ clones mainly in CM and EM and contracting CD8+ clones in EMRA. Clones contracting across day 15 to 85 had a balanced CD4/CD8 profile; later expanding clones leaned CD4+.

TCRdb re-derived calls from the 5' RACE reads in MiXCR, one entry per CDR3 protein. The sample lists 300,000 or so distinct CDR3 sequences; around a sixth were seen once. Note on this clonotype: Its target is not known.

This CDR3 is built from 15 residues. The junction had 4 bases not matched to a gene; V was cut back by 4 bases and J by 0 bases. Germline CDR1 reads SGHRS; CDR2 reads YFSETQ. This clonotype was sampled from a man aged 18 to 29 who had mild COVID-19 (a few samples of this study predate the infection). Cell type and time point are not known. The chain is built from TRBV5-1 and TRBJ2-1, with 7 nucleotides matching TRBD1. Material for sequencing was PBMCs or a T cell subset sorted from them (not recorded which). The CDR3 coding sequence is TGCGCCAGCAGCGTGAACAGGGGCTCCTACAATGAGCAGTTCTTC. It is translated as CASSVNRGSYNEQFF.